Sequencing of this TCR beta chain was carried out in a study of cytomegalovirus exposure and HLA in healthy donors. Across the study: HLA-typed donors contributed some 85 million unique TCRs, which were held in an early data release.

V was clipped by 3 bases and J by 1 base, with 6 bases between them. The CDR3 runs to 13 residues. In germline, CDR1 is SQVTM, CDR2 ANQGSEA. Use of 60 Vbeta and 13 Jbeta primers characterized the PCR. Libraries were prepared by immunoSEQ multiplex PCR; TCRdb keeps only in-frame clonotypes and omits some of them. This specimen shows around 140,000 clones; the ten leading clones hold about 1.5%. Sequences were obtained from PBMCs. The chain joins TRBV29-1 to TRBJ2-2; D is ambiguous. This receptor was taken from a middle-aged woman in good health and CMV-seropositive. CDR3 DNA: TGCAGCGTTGATCCAGGGAACACCGGGGAGCTGTTTTTT. It specifies CSVDPGNTGELFF.